This T cell receptor beta chain was retrieved from a study of OX40 agonist ivuxolimab in advanced cancers. The method was immunoSEQ multiplex PCR; TCRdb's version includes in-frame clones alone and lacks a portion of them. The sample gives tens of thousands of clones, about 83% of which show up once; approximately 2.8% is in the top ten. This CDR3 contains 15 residues. The germline V gene encodes CDR1 SEHNR and CDR2 FQNEAQ (reference sequence). The V and J ends lost 1 base and 3 bases respectively, with 13 bases between them. The TCR was taken from an adult with an advanced solid tumor such as melanoma, head and neck, liver or kidney cancer. Sequenced material: CD4+ or CD8+ T cells sorted from blood, taken in a trial of the OX40 agonist ivuxolimab. The chain employs TRBV7-9 and TRBJ2-7; D uncertain. In nucleotides, the CDR3 is TGTGCCAGCAGCTTAGGTGGGCGGACCCTCTACGAGCAGTACTTC. It codes for CASSLGGRTLYEQYF.